The clone carrying this T cell receptor beta chain was counted between two and nine times. Its antigen is unidentified. This sample is part of a study of post-analysis software for immune sequencing data. Whole-study findings and limits: Compared against controls, patients with multiple sclerosis displayed significantly lower normalized Chao1 diversity. Among several TRBV segments more frequent in patients than controls were TRBV5-6, TRBV5-1 and TRBV20-1.

Unique molecular identifiers featured in each of the TCR beta cDNA libraries. A population of 1 to 10 million T cells gave rise to roughly 0.5 million cDNA molecules. TCRdb passed the PCR reads through MiXCR, listing each CDR3 protein once. The sample carries approximately 350,000 distinct CDR3 sequences, less than 40% recorded once. Germline CDR1 and CDR2: SGHNT and YYREEE (reference sequence). This CDR3 has 13 residues. Germline trimming cut 4 bases from V and 5 bases from J; bases unmatched to any gene: 5. This chain connects TRBV5-4 to TRBJ1-2, with 7 positions matching TRBD1. Sequencing was carried out using blood. The receptor was isolated from a girl aged 5 to 17 with multiple sclerosis. The CDR3 reads CASSPRDRYGYTF. The DNA for the CDR3 is TGTGCCAGCAGCCCACGGGACAGATATGGCTACACCTTC.